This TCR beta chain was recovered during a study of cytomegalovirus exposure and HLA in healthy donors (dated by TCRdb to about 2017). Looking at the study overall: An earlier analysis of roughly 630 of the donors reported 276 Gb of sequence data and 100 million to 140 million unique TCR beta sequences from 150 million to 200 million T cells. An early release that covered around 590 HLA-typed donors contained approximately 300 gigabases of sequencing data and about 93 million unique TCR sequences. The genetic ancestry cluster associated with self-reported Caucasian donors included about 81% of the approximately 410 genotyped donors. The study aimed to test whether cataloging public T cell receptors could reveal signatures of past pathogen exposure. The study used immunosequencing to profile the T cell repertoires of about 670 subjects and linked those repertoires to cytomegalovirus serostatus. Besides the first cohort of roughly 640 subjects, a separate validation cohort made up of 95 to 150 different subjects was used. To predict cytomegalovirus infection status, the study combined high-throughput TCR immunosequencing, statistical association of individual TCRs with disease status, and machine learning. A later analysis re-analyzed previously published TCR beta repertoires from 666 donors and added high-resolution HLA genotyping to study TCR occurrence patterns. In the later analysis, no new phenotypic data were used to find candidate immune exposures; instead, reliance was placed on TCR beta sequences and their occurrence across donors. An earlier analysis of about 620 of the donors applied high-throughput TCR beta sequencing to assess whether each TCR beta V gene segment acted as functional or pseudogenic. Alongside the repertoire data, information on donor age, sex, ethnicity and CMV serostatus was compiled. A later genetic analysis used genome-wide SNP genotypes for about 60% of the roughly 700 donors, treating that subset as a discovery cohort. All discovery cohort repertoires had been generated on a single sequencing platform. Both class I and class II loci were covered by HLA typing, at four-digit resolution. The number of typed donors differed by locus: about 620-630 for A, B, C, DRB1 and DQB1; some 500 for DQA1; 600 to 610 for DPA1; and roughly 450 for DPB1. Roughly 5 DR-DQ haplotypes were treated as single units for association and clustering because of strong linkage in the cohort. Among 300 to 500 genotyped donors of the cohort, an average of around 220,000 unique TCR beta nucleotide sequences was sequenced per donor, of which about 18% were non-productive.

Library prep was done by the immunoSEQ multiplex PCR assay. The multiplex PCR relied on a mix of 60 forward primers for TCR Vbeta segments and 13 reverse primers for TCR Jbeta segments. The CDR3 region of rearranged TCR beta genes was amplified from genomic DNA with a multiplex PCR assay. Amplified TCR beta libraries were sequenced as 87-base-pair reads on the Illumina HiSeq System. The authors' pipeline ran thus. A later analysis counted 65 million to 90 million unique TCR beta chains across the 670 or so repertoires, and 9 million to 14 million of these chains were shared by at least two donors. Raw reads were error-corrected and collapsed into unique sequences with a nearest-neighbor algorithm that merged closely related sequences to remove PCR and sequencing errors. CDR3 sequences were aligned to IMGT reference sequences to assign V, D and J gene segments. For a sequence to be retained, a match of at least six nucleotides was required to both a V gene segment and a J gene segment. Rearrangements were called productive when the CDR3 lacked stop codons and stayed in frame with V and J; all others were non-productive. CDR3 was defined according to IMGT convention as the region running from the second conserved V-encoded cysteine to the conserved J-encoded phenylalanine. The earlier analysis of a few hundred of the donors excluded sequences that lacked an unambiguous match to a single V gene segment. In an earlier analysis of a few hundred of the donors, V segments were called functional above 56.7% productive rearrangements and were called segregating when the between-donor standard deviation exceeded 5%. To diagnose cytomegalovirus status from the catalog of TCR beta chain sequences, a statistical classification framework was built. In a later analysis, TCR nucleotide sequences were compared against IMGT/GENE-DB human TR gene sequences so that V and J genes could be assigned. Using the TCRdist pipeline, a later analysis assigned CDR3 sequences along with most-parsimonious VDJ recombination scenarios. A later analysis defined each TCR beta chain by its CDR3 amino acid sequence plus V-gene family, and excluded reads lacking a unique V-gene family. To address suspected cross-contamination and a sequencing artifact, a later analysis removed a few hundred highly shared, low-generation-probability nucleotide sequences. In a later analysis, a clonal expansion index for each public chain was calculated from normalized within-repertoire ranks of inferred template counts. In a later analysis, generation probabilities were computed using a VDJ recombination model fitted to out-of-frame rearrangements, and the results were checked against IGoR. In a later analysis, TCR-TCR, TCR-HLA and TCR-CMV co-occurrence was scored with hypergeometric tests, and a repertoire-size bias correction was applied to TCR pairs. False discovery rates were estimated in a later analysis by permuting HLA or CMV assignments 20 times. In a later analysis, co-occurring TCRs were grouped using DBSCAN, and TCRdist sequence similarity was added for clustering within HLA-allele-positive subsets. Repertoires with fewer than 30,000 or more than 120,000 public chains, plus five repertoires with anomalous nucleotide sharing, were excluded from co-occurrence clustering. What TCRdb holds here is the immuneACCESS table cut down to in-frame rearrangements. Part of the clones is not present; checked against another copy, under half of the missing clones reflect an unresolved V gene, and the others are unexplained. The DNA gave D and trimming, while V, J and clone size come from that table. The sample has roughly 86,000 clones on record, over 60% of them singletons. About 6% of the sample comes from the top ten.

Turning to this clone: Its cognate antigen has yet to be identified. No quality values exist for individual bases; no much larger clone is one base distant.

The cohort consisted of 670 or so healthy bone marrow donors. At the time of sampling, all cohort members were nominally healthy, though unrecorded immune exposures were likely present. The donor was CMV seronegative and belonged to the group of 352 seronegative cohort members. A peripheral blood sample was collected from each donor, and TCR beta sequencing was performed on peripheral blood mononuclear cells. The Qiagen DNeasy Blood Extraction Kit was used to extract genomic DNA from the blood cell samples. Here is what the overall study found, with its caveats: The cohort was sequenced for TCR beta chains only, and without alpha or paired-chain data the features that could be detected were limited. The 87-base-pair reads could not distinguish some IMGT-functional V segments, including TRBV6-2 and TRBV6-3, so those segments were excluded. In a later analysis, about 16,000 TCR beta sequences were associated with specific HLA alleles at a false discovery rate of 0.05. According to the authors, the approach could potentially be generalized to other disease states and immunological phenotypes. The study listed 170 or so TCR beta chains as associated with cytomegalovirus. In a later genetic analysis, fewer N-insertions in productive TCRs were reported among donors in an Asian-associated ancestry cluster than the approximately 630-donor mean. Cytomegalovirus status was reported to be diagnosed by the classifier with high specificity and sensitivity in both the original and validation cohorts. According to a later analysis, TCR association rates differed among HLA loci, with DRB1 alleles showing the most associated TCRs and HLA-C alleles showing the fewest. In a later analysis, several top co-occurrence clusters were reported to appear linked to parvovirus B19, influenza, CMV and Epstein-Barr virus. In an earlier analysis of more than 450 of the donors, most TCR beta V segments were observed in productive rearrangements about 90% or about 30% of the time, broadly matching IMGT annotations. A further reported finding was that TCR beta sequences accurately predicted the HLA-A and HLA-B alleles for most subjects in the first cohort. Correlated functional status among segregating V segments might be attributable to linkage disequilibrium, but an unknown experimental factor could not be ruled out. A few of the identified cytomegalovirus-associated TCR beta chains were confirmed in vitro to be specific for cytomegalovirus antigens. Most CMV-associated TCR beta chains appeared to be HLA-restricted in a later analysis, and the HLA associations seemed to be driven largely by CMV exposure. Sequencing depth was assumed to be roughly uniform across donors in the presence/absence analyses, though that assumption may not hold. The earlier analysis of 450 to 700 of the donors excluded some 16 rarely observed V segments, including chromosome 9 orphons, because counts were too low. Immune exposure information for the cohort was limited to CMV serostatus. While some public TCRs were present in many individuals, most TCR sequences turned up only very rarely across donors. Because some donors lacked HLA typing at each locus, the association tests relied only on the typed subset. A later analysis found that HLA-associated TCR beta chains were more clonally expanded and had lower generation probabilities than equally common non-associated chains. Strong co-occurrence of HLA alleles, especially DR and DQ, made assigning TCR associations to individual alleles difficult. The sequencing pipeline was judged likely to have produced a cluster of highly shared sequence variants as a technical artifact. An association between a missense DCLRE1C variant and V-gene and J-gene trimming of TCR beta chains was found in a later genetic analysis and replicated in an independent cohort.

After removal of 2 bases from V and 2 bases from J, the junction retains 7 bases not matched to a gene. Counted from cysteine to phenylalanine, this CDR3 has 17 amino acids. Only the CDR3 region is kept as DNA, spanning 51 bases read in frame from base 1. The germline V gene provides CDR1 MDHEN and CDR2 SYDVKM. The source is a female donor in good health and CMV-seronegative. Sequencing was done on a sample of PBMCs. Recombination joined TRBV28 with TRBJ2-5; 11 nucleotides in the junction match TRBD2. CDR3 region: CASSLRLAGSRQETQYF. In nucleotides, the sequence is TGTGCCAGCAGTTTAAGACTAGCGGGGAGCCGTCAAGAGACCCAGTACTTC.